The clone carrying this TCR beta chain came up a few times. The data were taken from a study of T-cell reconstitution after alpha-beta-depleted transplantation in children. Unique molecular identifiers were incorporated during preparation of the TCRbeta library. One entry per CDR3 protein, called by TCRdb with MiXCR from the PCR reads. Of over 150,000 distinct CDR3 sequences in the sample, roughly 15% were seen once. The CDR3 runs 13 residues. CDR1 SQVTM and CDR2 ANQGSEA come from the germline V gene. Losses at the gene ends were 3 bases for V and 14 bases for J; bases not matched to a gene: 13. This sequence originates from a human donor who donated a stem cell graft to a child with acute lymphoblastic leukemia. The starting material was PBMCs from the stem cell graft donor, obtained from the stem cell graft. The chain couples TRBV29-1 to TRBJ2-1; 7 positions match TRBD2. The DNA for the CDR3 is TGCAGCGTTGAGGACCTCTCCTCAGGGAGGGAGTTCTTC. It specifies CSVEDLSSGREFF.